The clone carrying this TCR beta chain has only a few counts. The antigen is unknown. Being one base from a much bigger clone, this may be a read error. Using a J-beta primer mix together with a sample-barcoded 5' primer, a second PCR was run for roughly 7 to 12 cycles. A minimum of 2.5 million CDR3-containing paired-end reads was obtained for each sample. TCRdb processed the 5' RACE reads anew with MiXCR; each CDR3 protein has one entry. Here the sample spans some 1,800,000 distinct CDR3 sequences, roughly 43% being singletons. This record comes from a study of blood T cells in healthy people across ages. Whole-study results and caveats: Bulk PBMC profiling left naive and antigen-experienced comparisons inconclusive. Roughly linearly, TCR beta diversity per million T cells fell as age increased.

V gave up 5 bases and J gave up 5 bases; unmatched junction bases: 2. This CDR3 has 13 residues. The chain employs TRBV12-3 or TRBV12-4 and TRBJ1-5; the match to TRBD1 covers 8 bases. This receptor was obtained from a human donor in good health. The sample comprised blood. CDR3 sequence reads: CASSIQGDQPQHF. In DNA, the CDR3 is TGTGCCAGCAGTATACAGGGGGATCAGCCCCAGCATTTT.